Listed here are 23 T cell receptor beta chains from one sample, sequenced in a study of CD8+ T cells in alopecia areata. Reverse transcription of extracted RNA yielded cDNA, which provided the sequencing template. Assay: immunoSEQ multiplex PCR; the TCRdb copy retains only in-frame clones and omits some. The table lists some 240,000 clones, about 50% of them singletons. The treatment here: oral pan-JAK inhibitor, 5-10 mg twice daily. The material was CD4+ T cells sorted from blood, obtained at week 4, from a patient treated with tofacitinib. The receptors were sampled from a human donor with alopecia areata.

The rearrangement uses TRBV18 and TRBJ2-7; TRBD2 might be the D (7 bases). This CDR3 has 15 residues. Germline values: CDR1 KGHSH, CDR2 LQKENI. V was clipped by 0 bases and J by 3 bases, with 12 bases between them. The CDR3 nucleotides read TGTGCCAGCTCACCACCGGCCGGGGGGCACTACGAGCAGTACTTC. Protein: CASSPPAGGHYEQYF. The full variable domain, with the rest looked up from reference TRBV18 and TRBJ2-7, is NAGVMQNPRHLVRRRGQEARLRCSPMKGHSHVYWYRQLPEEGLKFMVYLQKENIIDESGMPKERFSAEFPKEGPSILRIQQVVRGDSAAYFCASSPPAGGHYEQYFGPGTRLTVT.

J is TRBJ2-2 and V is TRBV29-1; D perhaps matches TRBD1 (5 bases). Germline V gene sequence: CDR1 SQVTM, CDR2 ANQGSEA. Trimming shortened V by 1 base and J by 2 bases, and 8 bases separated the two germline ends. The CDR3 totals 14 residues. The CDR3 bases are TGCAGCGTTGAAGTCAGGGCCAACACCGGGGAGCTGTTTTTT. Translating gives CSVEVRANTGELFF.

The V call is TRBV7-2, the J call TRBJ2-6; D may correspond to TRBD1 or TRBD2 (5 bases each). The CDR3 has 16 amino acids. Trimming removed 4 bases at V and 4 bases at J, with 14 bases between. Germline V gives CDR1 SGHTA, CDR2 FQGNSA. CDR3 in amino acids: CASSSPQGAGANVLTF. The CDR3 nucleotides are TGTGCCAGCAGCTCTCCCCAGGGAGCCGGGGCCAACGTCCTGACTTTC.

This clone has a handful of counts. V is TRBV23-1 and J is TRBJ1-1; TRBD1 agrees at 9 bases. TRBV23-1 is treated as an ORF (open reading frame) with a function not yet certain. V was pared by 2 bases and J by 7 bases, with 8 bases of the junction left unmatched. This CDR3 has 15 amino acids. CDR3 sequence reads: CASSQGTGIYGEAFF. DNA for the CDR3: TGCGCCAGCAGTCAAGGGACAGGGATTTATGGTGAAGCTTTCTTT.

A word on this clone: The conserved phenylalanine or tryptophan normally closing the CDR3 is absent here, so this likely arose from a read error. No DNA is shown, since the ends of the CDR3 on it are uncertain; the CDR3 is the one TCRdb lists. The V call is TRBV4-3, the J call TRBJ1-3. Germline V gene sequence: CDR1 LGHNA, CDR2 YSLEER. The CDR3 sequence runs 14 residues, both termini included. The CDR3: CASSQVLGTAPFWV.

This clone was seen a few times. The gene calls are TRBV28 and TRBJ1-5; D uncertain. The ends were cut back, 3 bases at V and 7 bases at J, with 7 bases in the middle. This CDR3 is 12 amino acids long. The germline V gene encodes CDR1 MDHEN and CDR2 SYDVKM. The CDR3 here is CASSLVRQPQHF. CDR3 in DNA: TGTGCCAGCAGTTTGGTTAGGCAGCCCCAGCATTTT.

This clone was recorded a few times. Written as DNA, the CDR3 is TGCGCCAGCAGCCAAGAAGGCGTGGCAACTAATGAAAAACTGTTTTTT. Its protein is CASSQEGVATNEKLFF. This chain connects TRBV4-3 to TRBJ1-4; D ambiguous. Germline-derived CDR1 and CDR2 are LGHNA and YSLEER. Trimming removed 0 bases from V and 0 bases from J, with 8 bases in between. This CDR3 is 16 amino acids long.

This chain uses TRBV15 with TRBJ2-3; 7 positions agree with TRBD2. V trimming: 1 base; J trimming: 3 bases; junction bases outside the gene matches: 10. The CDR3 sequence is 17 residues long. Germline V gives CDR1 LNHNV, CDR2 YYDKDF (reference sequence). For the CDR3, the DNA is TGTGCCACCAGCAGAGCGGAGCGGGGAGGATCTACAGATACGCAGTATTTT. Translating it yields CATSRAERGGSTDTQYF.

The CDR3 spells CASSVGGGADTQYF. The CDR3 DNA sequence: TGTGCCAGCAGCGTAGGCGGGGGGGCAGATACGCAGTATTTT. The chain couples TRBV9 to TRBJ2-3, with TRBD2 matching 9 bases. The CDR3 runs 14 residues. The germline V gene encodes CDR1 SGDLS and CDR2 YYNGEE. The trim removed 0 bases at V and 4 bases at J, leaving 0 bases unmatched.

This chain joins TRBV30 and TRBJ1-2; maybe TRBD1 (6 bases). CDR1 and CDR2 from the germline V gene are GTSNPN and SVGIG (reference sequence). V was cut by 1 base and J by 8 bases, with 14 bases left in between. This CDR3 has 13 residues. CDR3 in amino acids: CAWSEDSPRGYTF. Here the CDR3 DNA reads TGTGCCTGGAGTGAGGACAGTCCACGCGGCTACACCTTC.

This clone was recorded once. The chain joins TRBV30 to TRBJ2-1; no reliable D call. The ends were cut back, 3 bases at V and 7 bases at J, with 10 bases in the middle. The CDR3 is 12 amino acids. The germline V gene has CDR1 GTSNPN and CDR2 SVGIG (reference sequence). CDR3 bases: TGTGCCTGGAGCCGCCTGGTGAATGAGCAGTTCTTC. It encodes CAWSRLVNEQFF.

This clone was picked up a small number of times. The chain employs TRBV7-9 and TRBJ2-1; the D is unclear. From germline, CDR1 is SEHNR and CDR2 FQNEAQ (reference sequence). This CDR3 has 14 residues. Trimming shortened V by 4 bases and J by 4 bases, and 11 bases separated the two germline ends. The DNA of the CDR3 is TGTGCCAGCAGCTCGGACGTCAGTTACAATGAGCAGTTCTTC. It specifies CASSSDVSYNEQFF.

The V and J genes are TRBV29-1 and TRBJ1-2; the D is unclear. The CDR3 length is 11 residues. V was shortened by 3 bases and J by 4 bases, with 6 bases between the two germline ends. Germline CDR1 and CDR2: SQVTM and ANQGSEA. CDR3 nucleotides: TGCAGCGTTGAGATTTCCTATGGCTACACCTTC. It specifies CSVEISYGYTF. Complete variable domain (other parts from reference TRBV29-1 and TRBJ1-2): SAVISQKPSRDICQRGTSLTIQCQVDSQVTMMFWYRQQPGQSLTLIATANQGSEATYESGFVIDKFPISRPNLTFSTLTVSNMSPEDSSIYLCSVEISYGYTFGSGTRLTVV.

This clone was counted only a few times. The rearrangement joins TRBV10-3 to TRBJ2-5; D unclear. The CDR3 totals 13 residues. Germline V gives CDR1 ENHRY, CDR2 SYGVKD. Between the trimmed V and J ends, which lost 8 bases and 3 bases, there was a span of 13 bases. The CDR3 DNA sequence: TGTGCCATCCAAGGAGACTCAGAAGAGACCCAGTACTTC. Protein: CAIQGDSEETQYF.

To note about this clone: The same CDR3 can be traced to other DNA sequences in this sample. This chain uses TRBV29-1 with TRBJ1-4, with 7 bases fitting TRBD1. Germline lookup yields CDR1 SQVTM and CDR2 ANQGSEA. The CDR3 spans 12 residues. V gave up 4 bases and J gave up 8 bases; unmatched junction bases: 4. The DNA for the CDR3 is TGCAGCGTTGGGAGACAGGGAGAAAAACTGTTTTTT. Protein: CSVGRQGEKLFF.

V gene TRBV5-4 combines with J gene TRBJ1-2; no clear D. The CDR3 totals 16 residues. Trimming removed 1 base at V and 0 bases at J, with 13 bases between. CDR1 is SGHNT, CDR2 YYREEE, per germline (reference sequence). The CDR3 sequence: CASSLPRTTSNYGYTF. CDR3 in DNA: TGTGCCAGCAGCTTGCCTCGTACTACCTCTAACTATGGCTACACCTTC.

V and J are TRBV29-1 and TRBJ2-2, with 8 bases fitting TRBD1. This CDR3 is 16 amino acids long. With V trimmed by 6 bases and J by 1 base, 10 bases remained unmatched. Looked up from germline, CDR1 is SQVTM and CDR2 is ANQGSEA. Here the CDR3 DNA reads TGCAGCGTGGGAAAGACAGGGGCGGTGAACACCGGGGAGCTGTTTTTT. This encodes CSVGKTGAVNTGELFF.

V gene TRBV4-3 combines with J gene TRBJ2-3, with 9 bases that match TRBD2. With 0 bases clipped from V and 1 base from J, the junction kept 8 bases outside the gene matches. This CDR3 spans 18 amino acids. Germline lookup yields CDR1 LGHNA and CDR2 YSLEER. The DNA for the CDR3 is TGCGCCAGCAGCCAAGATGGGCCAGCGGGGGGACGCACAGATACGCAGTATTTT. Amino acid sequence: CASSQDGPAGGRTDTQYF.

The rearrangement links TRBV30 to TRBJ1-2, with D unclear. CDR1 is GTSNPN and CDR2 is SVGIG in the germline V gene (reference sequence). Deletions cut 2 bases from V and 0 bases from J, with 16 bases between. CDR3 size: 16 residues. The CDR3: CAWSTITDAANYGYTF. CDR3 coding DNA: TGTGCCTGGAGTACGATAACGGACGCAGCTAACTATGGCTACACCTTC.

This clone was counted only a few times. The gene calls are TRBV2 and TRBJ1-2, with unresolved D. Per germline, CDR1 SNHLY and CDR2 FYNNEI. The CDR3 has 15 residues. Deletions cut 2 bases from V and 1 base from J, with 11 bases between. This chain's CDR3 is CASSEWASFNYGYTF. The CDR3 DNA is TGTGCCAGCAGTGAATGGGCCAGTTTTAACTATGGCTACACCTTC.

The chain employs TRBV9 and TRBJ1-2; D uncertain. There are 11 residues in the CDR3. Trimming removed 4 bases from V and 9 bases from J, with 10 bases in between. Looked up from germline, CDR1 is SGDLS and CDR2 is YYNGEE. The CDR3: CASSIGGSYTF. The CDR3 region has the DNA TGTGCCAGCAGCATCGGAGGGAGCTACACCTTC.

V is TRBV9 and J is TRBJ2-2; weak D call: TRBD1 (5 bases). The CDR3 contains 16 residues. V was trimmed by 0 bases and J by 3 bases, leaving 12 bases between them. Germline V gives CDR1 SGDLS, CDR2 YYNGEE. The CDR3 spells CASSVAADKDTGELFF. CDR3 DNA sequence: TGTGCCAGCAGCGTAGCCGCGGACAAGGACACCGGGGAGCTGTTTTTT.

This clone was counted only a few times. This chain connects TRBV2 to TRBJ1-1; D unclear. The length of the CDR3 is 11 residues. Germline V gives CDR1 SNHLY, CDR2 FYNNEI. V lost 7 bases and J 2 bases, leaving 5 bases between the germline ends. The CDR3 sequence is CASKDNTEAFF. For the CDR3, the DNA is TGTGCCAGCAAGGATAACACTGAAGCTTTCTTT. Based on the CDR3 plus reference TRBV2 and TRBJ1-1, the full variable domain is EPEVTQTPSHQVTQMGQEVILRCVPISNHLYFYWYRQILGQKVEFLVSFYNNEISEKSEIFDDQFSVERPDGSNFTLKIRSTKLEDSAMYFCASKDNTEAFFGQGTRLTVV.